The source of this T cell receptor beta chain is a study of cytomegalovirus exposure and HLA in healthy donors. Only in-frame clones appear in the TCRdb table, and some are missing; sequencing was by immunoSEQ multiplex PCR. The table lists about 130,000 clones, 95% to 96% of them singletons. V lost 4 bases, J lost 3 bases, and 5 bases stayed unmatched. This CDR3 region has 15 residues. CDR1 SGHTA and CDR2 FQGNSA come from the germline V gene. The sequenced sample consisted of PBMCs. The source is a man between 18 and 35 years old in good health and CMV-seronegative. The chain is built from TRBV7-2 and TRBJ1-4; 7 bases align to TRBD1. This chain's CDR3 is CASSSPGQANEKLFF. The CDR3, as DNA: TGTGCCAGCAGCTCCCCAGGACAGGCTAATGAAAAACTGTTTTTT.